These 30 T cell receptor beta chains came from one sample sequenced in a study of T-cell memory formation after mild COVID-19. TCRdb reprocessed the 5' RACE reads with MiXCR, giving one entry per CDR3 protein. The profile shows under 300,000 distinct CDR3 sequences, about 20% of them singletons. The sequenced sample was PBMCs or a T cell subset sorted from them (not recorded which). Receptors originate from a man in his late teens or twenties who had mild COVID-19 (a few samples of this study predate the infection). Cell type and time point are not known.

CDR3 DNA sequence: TGCGCCAGCAGCCAAGTTTGGGGGGCTAACGGGGAGCTGTTTTTT. Translated: CASSQVWGANGELFF. V gene TRBV4-1 combines with J gene TRBJ2-2, with D perhaps matching TRBD1 or TRBD2 (6 bases each). This CDR3 is 15 amino acids long. Germline values: CDR1 MGHRA, CDR2 YSYEKL. Trimming left V 1 base short and J 7 bases short, with 13 bases between.

CDR3 nucleotide sequence: TGTGCCAGCAGTCCGGACAGTTCCATCTACGAGCAGTACTTC. Residues: CASSPDSSIYEQYF. V usage is TRBV12-3 or TRBV12-4 and J usage is TRBJ2-7, with D possibly matching TRBD1 (6 bases). The CDR3 has 14 residues. V was shortened by 5 bases and J by 3 bases, with 14 bases between the two germline ends.

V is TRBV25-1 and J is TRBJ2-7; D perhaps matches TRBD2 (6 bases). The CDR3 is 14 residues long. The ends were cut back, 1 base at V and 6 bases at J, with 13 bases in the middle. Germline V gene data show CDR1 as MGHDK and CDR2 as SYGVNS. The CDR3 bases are TGTGCCAGCAGTGAATTGGGGGGATGGGGCGAGCAGTACTTC. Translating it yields CASSELGGWGEQYF.

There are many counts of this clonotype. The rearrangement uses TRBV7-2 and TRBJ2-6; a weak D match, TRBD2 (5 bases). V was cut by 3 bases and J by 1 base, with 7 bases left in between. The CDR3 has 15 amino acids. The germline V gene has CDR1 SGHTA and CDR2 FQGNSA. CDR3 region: CASSLSGSGANVLTF. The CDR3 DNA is TGTGCCAGCAGCTTGAGCGGTTCTGGGGCCAACGTCCTGACTTTC. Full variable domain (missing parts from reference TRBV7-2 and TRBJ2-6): GAGVSQSPSNKVTEKGKDVELRCDPISGHTALYWYRQSLGQGLEFLIYFQGNSAPDKSGLPSDRFSAERTGGSVSTLTIQRTQQEDSAVYLCASSLSGSGANVLTFGAGSRLTVL.

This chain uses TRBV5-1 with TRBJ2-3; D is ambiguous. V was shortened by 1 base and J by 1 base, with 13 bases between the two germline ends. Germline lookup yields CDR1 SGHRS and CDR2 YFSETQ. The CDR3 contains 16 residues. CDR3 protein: CASSLLGEGGTDTQYF. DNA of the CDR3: TGCGCCAGCAGCTTGCTTGGGGAAGGAGGCACAGATACGCAGTATTTT.

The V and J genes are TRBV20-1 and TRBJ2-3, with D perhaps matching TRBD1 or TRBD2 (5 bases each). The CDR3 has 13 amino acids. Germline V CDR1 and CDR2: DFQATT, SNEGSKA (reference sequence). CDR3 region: CSRPGRPTDTQYF. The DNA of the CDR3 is TGCTCCCGACCAGGGAGACCCACAGATACGCAGTATTTT.

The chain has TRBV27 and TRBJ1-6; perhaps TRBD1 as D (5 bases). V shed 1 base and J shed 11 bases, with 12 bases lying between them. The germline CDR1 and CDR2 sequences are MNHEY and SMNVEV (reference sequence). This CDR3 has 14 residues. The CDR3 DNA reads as TGTGCCAGCAGTTTATTGGGGCGGGTGGCACCCCTCCACTTT. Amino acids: CASSLLGRVAPLHF.

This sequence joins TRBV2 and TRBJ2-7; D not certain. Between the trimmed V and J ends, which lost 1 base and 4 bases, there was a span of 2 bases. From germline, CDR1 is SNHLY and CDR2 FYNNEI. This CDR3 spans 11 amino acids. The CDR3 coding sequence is TGTGCCAGCAGTGAAGGGTACGAGCAGTACGTC. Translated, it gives CASSEGYEQYV.

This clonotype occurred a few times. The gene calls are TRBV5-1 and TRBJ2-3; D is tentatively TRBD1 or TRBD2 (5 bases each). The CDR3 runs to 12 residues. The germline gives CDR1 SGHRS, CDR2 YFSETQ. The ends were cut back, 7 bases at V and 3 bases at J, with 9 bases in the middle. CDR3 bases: TGCGCCAGCGCCGGGACGACAGATACGCAGTATTTT. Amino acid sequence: CASAGTTDTQYF.

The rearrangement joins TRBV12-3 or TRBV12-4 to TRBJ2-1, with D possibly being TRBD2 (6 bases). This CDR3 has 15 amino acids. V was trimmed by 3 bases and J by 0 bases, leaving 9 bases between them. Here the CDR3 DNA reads TGTGCCAGCAGTTTTGACGGGAGCTCCTACAATGAGCAGTTCTTC. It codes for CASSFDGSSYNEQFF.

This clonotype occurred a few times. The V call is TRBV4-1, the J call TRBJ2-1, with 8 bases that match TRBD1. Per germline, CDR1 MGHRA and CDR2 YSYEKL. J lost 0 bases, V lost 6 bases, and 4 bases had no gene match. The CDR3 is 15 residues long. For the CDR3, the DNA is TGCGCCAGCAGGCGACAGGGGAGCTCCTACAATGAGCAGTTCTTC. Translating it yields CASRRQGSSYNEQFF.

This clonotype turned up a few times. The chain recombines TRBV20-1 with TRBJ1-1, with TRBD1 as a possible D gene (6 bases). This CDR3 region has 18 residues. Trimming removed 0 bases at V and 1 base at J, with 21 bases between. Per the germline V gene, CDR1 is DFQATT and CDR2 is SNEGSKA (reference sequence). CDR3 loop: CSARDLRGGTMKNTEAFF. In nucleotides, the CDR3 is TGCAGTGCTAGAGATCTTCGAGGGGGAACGATGAAGAACACTGAAGCTTTCTTT.

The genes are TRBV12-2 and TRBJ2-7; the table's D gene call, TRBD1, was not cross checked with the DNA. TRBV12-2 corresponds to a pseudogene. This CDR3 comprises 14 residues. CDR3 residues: CASRSPGTHYEQYV. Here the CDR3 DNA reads TGTGCAAGTCGCTCCCCCGGGACGCACTACGAGCAGTACGTC.

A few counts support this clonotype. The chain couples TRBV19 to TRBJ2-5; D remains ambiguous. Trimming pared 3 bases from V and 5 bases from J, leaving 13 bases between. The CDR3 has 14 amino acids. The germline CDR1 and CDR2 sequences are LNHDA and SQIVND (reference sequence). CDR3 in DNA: TGTGCCAGTAGTATTCCCGGGCGATTGGAGACCCAGTACTTC. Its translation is CASSIPGRLETQYF.

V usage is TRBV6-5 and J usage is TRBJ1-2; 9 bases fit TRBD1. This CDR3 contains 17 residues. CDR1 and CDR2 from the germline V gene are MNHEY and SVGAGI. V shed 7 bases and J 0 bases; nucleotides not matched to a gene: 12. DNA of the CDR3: TGTGCCAGCAAAGGGACCGGGACAGGGAGAGCTAACTATGGCTACACCTTC. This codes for CASKGTGTGRANYGYTF.

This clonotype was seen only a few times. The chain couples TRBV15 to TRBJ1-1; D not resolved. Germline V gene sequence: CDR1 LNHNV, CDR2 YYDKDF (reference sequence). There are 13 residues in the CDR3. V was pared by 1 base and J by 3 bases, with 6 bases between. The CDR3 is CATSRAPDTEAFF. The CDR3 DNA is TGTGCCACCAGCAGAGCGCCAGACACTGAAGCTTTCTTT.

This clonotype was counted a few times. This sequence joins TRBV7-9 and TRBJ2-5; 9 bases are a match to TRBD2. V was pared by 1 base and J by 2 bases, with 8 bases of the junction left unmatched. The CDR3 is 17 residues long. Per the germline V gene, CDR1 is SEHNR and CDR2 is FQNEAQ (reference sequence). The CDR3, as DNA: TGTGCCAGCAGCTTAGTGAGTAGCGGGGGTGTTCAAGAGACCCAGTACTTC. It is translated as CASSLVSSGGVQETQYF.

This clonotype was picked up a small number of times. CDR3 loop: CSASDREGLHEQFF. CDR3 DNA: TGCAGTGCTTCTGACAGGGAGGGACTCCATGAGCAGTTCTTC. The chain has TRBV20-1 and TRBJ2-1; either TRBD1 or TRBD2 may fit D (7 bases each). The ends were cut back, 5 bases at V and 8 bases at J, with 19 bases in the middle. This CDR3 has 14 amino acids. CDR1 is DFQATT, CDR2 SNEGSKA, per germline (reference sequence).

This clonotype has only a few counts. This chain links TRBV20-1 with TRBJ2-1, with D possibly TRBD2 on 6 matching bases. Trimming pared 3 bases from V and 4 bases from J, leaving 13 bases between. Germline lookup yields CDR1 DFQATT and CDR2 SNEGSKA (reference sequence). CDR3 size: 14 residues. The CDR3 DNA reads TGCAGTGCTAGGTCCGGGGGTGCATACAATGAGCAGTTCTTC. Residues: CSARSGGAYNEQFF.

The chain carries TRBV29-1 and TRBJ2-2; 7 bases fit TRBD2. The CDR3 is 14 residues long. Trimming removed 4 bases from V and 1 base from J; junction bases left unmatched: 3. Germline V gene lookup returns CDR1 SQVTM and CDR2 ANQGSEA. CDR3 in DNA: TGCAGCGTTGCCGGACTAGTGAACACCGGGGAGCTGTTTTTT. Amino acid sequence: CSVAGLVNTGELFF.

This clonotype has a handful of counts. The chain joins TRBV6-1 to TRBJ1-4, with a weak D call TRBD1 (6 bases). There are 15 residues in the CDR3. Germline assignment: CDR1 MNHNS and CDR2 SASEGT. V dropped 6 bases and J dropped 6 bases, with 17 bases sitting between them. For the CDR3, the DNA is TGTGCCAGCAGCCATAGCCGGGACAATCATGAAAAACTGTTTTTT. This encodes CASSHSRDNHEKLFF.

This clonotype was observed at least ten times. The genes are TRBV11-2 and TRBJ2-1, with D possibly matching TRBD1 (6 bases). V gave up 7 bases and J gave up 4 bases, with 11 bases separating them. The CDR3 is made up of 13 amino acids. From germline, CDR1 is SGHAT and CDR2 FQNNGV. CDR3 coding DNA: TGTGCCAGCATAAAAGGGGGATACAATGAGCAGTTCTTC. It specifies CASIKGGYNEQFF.

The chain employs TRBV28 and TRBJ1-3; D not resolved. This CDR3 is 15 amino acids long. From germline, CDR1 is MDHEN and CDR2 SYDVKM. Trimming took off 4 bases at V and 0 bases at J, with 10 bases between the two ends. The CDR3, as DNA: TGTGCCAGCAGTTCCCCCGGGCGCTCTGGAAACACCATATATTTT. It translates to CASSSPGRSGNTIYF. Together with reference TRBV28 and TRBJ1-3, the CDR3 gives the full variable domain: DVKVTQSSRYLVKRTGEKVFLECVQDMDHENMFWYRQDPGLGLRLIYFSYDVKMKEKGDIPEGYSVSREKKERFSLILESASTNQTSMYLCASSSPGRSGNTIYFGEGSWLTVV.

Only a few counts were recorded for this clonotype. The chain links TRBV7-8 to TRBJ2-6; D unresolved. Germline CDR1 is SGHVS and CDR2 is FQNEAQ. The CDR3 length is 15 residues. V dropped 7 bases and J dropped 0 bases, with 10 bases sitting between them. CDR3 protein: CASTPLSSGANVLTF. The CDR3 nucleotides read TGTGCCAGCACCCCTCTGAGCTCTGGGGCCAACGTCCTGACTTTC. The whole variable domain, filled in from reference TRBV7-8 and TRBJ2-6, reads GAGVSQSPRYKVAKRGQDVALRCDPISGHVSLFWYQQALGQGPEFLTYFQNEAQLDKSGLPSDRFFAERPEGSVSTLKIQRTQQEDSAVYLCASTPLSSGANVLTFGAGSRLTVL.

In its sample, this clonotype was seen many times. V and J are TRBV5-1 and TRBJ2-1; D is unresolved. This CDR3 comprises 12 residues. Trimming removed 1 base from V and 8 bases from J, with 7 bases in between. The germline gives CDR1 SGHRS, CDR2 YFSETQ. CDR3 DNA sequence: TGCGCCAGCAGCTTGACCCTGGATGAGCAGTTCTTC. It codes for CASSLTLDEQFF.

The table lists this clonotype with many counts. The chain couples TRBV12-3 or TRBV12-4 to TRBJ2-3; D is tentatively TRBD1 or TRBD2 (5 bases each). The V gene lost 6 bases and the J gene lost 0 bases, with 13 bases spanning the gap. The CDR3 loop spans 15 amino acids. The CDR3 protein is CASRGDLASTDTQYF. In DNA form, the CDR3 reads TGTGCCAGCAGGGGGGACCTCGCTAGCACAGATACGCAGTATTTT.

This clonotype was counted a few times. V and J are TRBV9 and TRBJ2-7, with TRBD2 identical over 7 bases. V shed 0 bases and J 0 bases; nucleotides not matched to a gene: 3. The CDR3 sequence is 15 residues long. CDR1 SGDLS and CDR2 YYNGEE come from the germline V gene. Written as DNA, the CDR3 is TGTGCCAGCAGCGTAGAAGGGACTACCTCCTACGAGCAGTACTTC. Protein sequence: CASSVEGTTSYEQYF.

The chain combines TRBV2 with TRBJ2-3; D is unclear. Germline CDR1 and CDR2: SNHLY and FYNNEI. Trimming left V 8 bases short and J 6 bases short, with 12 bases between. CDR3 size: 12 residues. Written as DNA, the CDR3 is TGTGCCAGCCGGCCTGAGACCGATACGCAGTATTTT. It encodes CASRPETDTQYF.

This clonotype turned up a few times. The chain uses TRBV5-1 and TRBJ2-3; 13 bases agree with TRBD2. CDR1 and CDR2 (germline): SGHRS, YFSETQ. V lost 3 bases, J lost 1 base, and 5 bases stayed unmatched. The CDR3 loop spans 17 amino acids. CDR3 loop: CASSYTSGGAGTDTQYF. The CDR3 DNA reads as TGCGCCAGCAGCTACACTAGCGGGGGGGCCGGCACAGATACGCAGTATTTT. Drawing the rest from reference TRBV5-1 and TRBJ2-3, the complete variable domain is KAGVTQTPRYLIKTRGQQVTLSCSPISGHRSVSWYQQTPGQGLQFLFEYFSETQRNKGNFPGRFSGRQFSNSRSEMNVSTLELGDSALYLCASSYTSGGAGTDTQYFGPGTRLTVL.

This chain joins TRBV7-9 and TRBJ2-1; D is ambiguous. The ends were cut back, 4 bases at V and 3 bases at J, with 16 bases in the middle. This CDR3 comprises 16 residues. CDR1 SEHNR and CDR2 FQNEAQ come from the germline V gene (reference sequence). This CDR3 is CASSSGEPRVYNEQFF. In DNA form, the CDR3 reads TGTGCCAGCAGCTCCGGAGAGCCCCGGGTCTACAATGAGCAGTTCTTC.